These T cell receptor beta chains were read from a single sample in a study of CD8 T cells in Susac syndrome. Via MiXCR, TCRdb re-called the immunoSEQ multiplex PCR reads, giving one row per CDR3 protein. The data contain under 150,000 distinct CDR3 sequences, roughly 94% of them singletons. Sequencing input: CD8+ T cells from PBMCs. The receptors originated from a human donor in good health. CDR3s leave out the opening cysteine and the closing phenylalanine or tryptophan.

13,TRBV29-1,TRBJ2-7,SVELTRKSSYEQY
11,TRBV30,TRBJ2-1,AWSLAGVNEQF
10,TRBV29-1,TRBJ2-1,SVVVLRNEQF
13,TRBV7-6,TRBJ2-1,ASSPGLVSNNEQF
11,TRBV27,TRBJ2-7,ASSPQGRYEQY
17,TRBV20-1,TRBJ1-5,SASVARQGPEYSNQPQH
11,TRBV27,TRBJ2-7,ASRQGHSYEQY
11,TRBV20-1,TRBJ1-5,SATGTSNQPQH
11,TRBV30,TRBJ1-4,AWKSRGLEKLF
11,TRBV5-1,TRBJ2-1,ASSFGSGNEQF
10,TRBV27,TRBJ2-7,ASSRTGAEQY
12,TRBV30,TRBJ1-4,AWSVGGGDEKLF
12,TRBV29-1,TRBJ2-1,SGSGQGSLDEQF
13,TRBV19,TRBJ2-3,ASSPTGFGTDTQY
14,TRBV29-1,TRBJ2-7,SASPGTSGTINEQY
12,TRBV29-1,TRBJ2-7,SVGVLARYYEQY